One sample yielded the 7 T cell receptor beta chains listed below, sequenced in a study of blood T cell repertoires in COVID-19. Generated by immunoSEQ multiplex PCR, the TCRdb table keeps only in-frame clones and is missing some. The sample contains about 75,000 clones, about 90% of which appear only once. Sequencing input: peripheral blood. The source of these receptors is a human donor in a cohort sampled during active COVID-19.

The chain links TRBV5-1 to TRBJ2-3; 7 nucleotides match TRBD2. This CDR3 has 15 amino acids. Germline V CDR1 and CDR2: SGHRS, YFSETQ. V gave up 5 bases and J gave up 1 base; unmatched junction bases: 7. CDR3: CASSLYSGGTDTQYF. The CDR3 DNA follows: TGCGCCAGCAGTTTATACAGCGGGGGCACAGATACGCAGTATTTT.

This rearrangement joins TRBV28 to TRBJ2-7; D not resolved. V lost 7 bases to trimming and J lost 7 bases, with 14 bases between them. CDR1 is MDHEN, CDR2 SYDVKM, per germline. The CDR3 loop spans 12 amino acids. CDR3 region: CASTPVGKEQYF. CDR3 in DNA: TGTGCCAGCACCCCGGTTGGTAAGGAGCAGTACTTC.

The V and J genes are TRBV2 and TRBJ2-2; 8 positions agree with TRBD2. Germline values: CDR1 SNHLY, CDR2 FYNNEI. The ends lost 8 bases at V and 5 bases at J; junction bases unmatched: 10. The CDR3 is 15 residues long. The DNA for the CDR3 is TGTGCCAGCGTTGGACAGTCGGGGGGGACCGGGGAGCTGTTTTTT. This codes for CASVGQSGGTGELFF. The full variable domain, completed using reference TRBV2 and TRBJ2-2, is EPEVTQTPSHQVTQMGQEVILRCVPISNHLYFYWYRQILGQKVEFLVSFYNNEISEKSEIFDDQFSVERPDGSNFTLKIRSTKLEDSAMYFCASVGQSGGTGELFFGEGSRLTVL.

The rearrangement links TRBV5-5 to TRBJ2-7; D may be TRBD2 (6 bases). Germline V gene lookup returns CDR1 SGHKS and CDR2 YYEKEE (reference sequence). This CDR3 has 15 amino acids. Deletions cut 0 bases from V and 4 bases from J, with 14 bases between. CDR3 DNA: TGTGCCAGCAGCTTGGCCGCGGGGTCGGGGTACGAGCAGTACTTC. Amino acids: CASSLAAGSGYEQYF.

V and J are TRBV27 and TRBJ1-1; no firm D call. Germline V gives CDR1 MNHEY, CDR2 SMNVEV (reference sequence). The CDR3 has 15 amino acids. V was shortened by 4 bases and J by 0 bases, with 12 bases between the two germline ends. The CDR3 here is CASSSNRVLNTEAFF. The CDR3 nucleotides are TGTGCCAGCAGTTCGAACCGGGTCCTGAACACTGAAGCTTTCTTT.

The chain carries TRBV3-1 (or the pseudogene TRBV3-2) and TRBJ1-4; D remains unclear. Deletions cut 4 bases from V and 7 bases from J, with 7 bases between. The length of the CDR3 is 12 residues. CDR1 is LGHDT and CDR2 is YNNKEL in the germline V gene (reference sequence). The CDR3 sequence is CASSRYGEKLFF. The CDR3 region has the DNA TGTGCCAGCAGCCGGTACGGTGAAAAACTGTTTTTT.

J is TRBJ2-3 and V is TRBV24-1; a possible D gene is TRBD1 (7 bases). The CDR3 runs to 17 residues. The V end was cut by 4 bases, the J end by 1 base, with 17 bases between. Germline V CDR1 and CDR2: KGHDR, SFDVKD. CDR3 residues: CATSDGGRGKRTDTQYF. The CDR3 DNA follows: TGTGCCACCAGTGACGGGGGCAGGGGGAAACGCACAGATACGCAGTATTTT.